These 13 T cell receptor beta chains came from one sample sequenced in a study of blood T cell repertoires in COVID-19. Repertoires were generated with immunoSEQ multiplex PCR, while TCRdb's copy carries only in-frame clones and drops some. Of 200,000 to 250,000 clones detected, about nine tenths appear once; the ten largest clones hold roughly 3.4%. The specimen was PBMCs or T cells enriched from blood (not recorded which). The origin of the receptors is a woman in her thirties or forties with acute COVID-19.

As DNA, the CDR3 is TGCGCCAGCAGGGGTCTTGAGGGAAACATTCAGTACTTC. This sequence encodes CASRGLEGNIQYF. V usage is TRBV4-1 and J usage is TRBJ2-4; TRBD2 is a possible D gene (5 bases). The CDR3 length is 13 residues. Germline CDR1 is MGHRA and CDR2 is YSYEKL. V shed 6 bases and J shed 6 bases, with 12 bases lying between them.

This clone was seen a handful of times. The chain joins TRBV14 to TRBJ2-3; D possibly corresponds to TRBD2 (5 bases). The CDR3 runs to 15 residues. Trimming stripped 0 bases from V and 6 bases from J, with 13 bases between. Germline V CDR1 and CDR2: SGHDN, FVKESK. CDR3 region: CASSQDFRRADTQYF. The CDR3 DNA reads TGTGCCAGCAGCCAAGATTTTCGGCGGGCCGATACGCAGTATTTT. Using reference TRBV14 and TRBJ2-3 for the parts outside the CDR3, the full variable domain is EAGVTQFPSHSVIEKGQTVTLRCDPISGHDNLYWYRRVMGKEIKFLLHFVKESKQDESGMPNNRFLAERTGGTYSTLKVQPAELEDSGVYFCASSQDFRRADTQYFGPGTRLTVL.

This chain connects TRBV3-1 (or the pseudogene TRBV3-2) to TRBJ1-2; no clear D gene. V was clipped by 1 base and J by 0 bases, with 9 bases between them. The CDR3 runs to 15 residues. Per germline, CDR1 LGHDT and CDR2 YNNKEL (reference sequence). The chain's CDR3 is CASSQVRDSNYGYTF. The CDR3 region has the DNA TGTGCCAGCAGCCAAGTGAGGGATTCTAACTATGGCTACACCTTC.

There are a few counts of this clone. The CDR3 bases are TGCAGCACCGGGACAGGGAGTAAAAATGAGCAGTTCTTC. Translating it yields CSTGTGSKNEQFF. The rearrangement uses TRBV29-1 and TRBJ2-1; 9 bases match TRBD1. J lost 7 bases, V lost 8 bases, and 9 bases had no gene match. CDR1 and CDR2 (germline): SQVTM, ANQGSEA. The CDR3 length is 13 residues.

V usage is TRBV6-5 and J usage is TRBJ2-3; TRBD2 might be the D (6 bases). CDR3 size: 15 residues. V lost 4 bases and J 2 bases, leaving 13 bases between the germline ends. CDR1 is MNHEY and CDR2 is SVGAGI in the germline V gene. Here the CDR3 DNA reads TGTGCCAGCAGTTCCCTGGGGGGAACCACAGATACGCAGTATTTT. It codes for CASSSLGGTTDTQYF.

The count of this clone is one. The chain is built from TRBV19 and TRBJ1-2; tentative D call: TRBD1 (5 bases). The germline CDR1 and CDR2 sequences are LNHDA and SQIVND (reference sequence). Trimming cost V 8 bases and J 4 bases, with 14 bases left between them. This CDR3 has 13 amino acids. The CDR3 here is CASRDSLSYGYTF. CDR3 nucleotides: TGTGCCAGTCGTGACAGCCTGAGCTATGGCTACACCTTC.

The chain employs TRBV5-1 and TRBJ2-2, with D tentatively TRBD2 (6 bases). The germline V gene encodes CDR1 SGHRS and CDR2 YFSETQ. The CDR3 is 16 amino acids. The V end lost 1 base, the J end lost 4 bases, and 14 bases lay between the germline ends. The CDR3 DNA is TGCGCCAGCAGCTTGCTGGCGGGATCCGCCACCGGGGAGCTGTTTTTT. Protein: CASSLLAGSATGELFF.

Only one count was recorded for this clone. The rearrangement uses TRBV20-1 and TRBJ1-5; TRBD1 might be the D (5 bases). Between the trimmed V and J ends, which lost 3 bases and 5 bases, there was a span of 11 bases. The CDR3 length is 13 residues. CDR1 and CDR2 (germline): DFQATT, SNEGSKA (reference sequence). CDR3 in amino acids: CSASSGVHQPQHF. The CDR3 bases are TGCAGTGCTAGTTCGGGGGTGCATCAGCCCCAGCATTTT.

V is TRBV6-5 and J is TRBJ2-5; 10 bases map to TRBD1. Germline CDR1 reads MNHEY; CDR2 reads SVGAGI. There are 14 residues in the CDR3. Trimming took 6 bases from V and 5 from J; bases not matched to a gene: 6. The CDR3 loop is CASRRDRGLETQYF. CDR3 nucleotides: TGTGCCAGCAGACGGGACAGGGGATTGGAGACCCAGTACTTC.

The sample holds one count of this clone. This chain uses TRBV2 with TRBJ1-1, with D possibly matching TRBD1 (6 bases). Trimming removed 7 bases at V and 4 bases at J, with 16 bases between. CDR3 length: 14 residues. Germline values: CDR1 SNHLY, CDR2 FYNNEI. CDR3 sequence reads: CASKEQGSSTEAFF. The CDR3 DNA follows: TGTGCCAGCAAAGAACAGGGCTCTTCCACTGAAGCTTTCTTT.

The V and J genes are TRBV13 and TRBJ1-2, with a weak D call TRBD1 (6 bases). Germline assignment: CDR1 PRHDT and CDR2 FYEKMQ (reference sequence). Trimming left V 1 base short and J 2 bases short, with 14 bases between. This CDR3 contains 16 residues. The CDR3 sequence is CASSLVRTVMNYGYTF. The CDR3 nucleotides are TGTGCCAGCAGCTTAGTTCGGACAGTTATGAACTATGGCTACACCTTC.

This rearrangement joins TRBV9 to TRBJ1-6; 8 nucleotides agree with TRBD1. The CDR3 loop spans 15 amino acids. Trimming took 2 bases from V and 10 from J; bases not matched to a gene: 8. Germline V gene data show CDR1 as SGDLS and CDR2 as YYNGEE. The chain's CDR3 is CASSVSWQGASPLHF. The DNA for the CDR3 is TGTGCCAGCAGCGTCTCCTGGCAGGGGGCATCACCCCTCCACTTT.

In DNA form, the CDR3 reads TGCGCCAGCAGCCGAGGATTGAACACTGAAGCTTTCTTT. Translating gives CASSRGLNTEAFF. The chain joins TRBV4-1 to TRBJ1-1, with D unclear. The CDR3 runs 13 residues. Trimming took 4 bases from V and 0 from J, leaving 6 bases between them. The germline CDR1 and CDR2 sequences are MGHRA and YSYEKL.